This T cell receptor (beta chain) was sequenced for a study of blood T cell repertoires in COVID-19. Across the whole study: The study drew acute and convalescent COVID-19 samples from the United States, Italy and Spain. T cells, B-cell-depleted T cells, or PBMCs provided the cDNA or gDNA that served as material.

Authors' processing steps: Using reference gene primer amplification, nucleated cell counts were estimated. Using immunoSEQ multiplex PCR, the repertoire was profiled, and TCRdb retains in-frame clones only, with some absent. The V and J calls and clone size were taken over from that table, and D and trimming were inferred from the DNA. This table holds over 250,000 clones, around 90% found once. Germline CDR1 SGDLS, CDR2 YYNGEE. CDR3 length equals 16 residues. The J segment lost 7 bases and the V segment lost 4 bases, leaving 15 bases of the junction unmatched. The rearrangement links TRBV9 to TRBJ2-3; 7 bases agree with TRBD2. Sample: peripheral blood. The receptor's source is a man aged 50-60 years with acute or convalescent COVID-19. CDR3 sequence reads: CASSPDPGRTINTQYF. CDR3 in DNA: TGTGCCAGCAGCCCCGATCCCGGGAGGACCATCAATACGCAGTATTTT. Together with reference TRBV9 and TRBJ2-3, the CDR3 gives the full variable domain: DSGVTQTPKHLITATGQRVTLRCSPRSGDLSVYWYQQSLDQGLQFLIQYYNGEERAKGNILERFSAQQFPDLHSELNLSSLELGDSALYFCASSPDPGRTINTQYFGPGTRLTVL.